The present T cell receptor beta chain was sequenced within a study of blood T cell repertoires in COVID-19. Background on the study: The samples span acute and convalescent COVID-19 from the United States, Italy and Spain. Nucleic acid was either cDNA or gDNA, and it came from T cells, B-cell-depleted T cells, or PBMCs.

Authors' methods: For nucleated cells, counts were estimated from reference gene primer amplification. Sequenced by immunoSEQ multiplex PCR; TCRdb stores in-frame clones only, minus some. D and trimming were read from the DNA, whereas the V and J calls and clone size are those reported in that table. The repertoire holds more than 110,000 clones, with roughly 84% as singletons. From germline, CDR1 is SGHRS and CDR2 YFSETQ. This CDR3 spans 14 amino acids. The trim removed 3 bases at V and 0 bases at J, leaving 1 base unmatched. This sequence originates from a human donor in a cohort sampled during active COVID-19. The sequenced material came from peripheral blood. The V and J genes are TRBV5-1 and TRBJ1-1, with 8 bases aligning to TRBD1. CDR3 sequence: CASSSTGVNTEAFF. The CDR3 coding sequence is TGCGCCAGCAGCTCGACAGGGGTGAACACTGAAGCTTTCTTT.